Presented here are 27 T cell receptor beta chains from one specimen sequenced in a study of blood T cells in healthy people across ages. PCR was performed a second time for roughly 7 to 11 cycles using a sample-barcoded 5' primer and a J-beta primer mix. One entry per CDR3 protein results from TCRdb running MiXCR on the 5' RACE reads. The sample comprises roughly 550,000 distinct CDR3 sequences, around 24% of which are singletons, and around 10% rests with the top ten. This same sample was also part of a study on T cells of mothers and their children.

The sequencing input was blood. The receptor source for this set is a boy aged 10-17 years in good health.

The V call is TRBV29-1, the J call TRBJ2-5; D unclear. The closer fit of TRBJ2-1 to the DNA end suggests the J call may be wrong. The V gene's germline CDR1 is SQVTM and CDR2 ANQGSEA. The CDR3 runs to 11 residues. The CDR3 is CSVVLYNEQFF. CDR3 coding DNA: TGCAGCGTTGTACTATACAATGAGCAGTTCTTC.

The CDR3: CSARDGKRRGETQYF. The CDR3 DNA reads as TGCAGTGCTAGAGATGGGAAGCGGAGGGGAGAGACCCAGTACTTC. The chain has TRBV20-1 and TRBJ2-5; TRBD2 might be the D (6 bases). CDR3 length equals 15 residues. V was shortened by 0 bases and J by 4 bases, with 15 bases between the two germline ends. CDR1 is DFQATT, CDR2 SNEGSKA, per germline (reference sequence).

The chain employs TRBV4-1 and TRBJ2-5, with TRBD2 matching over 11 bases. Germline lookup yields CDR1 MGHRA and CDR2 YSYEKL. This CDR3 has 15 amino acids. The V segment lost 0 bases and the J segment 14 bases; nucleotides outside the gene matches: 11. CDR3 loop: CASSQDLLAGGQPYF. The DNA for the CDR3 is TGCGCCAGCAGCCAAGATCTTCTAGCGGGGGGCCAACCTTACTTC.

In this sample, this clonotype turned up a few times. CDR3 region: CASRSRSGYNEQFF. Written as DNA, the CDR3 is TGTGCCAGCAGATCTAGGAGTGGCTACAATGAGCAGTTCTTC. The chain employs TRBV2 and TRBJ2-1; D gene unclear. The CDR3 loop spans 14 amino acids. V shed 6 bases and J shed 3 bases, with 12 bases lying between them. Germline CDR1 reads SNHLY; CDR2 reads FYNNEI.

This clonotype was seen at least ten times. The gene calls are TRBV28 and TRBJ1-4; TRBD1 might be the D (5 bases). The CDR3 has 14 amino acids. Germline CDR1 and CDR2: MDHEN and SYDVKM. The V and J ends lost 6 bases and 4 bases respectively, with 12 bases between them. Here the CDR3 reads CASSPWGDNEKLFF. CDR3 DNA: TGTGCCAGCAGCCCGTGGGGGGATAATGAAAAACTGTTTTTT.

CDR3: CASSYSRQSYSPLHF. CDR3 coding DNA: TGTGCCAGCAGTTACTCGAGGCAGAGCTATTCACCCCTCCACTTT. The V and J genes are TRBV6-5 and TRBJ1-6; D uncertain. Germline assignment: CDR1 MNHEY and CDR2 SVGAGI. The V gene lost 0 bases and the J gene lost 8 bases, with 11 bases spanning the gap. The CDR3 spans 15 residues.

This clonotype showed up just a few times. The chain recombines TRBV6-5 with TRBJ2-7; 13 positions agree with TRBD2. Germline V gene sequence: CDR1 MNHEY, CDR2 SVGAGI. There are 15 residues in the CDR3. V was clipped by 7 bases and J by 3 bases; unmatched bases: 6. CDR3 region: CASTGLAGDYYEQYF. CDR3 sequence (DNA): TGTGCCAGCACCGGACTAGCGGGAGATTACTACGAGCAGTACTTC.

This clonotype was detected many times. The chain couples TRBV20-1 to TRBJ1-2, with a tentative D call TRBD1 (5 bases). Between the trimmed V and J ends, which lost 8 bases and 2 bases, there was a span of 12 bases. Germline V lookup: CDR1 DFQATT, CDR2 SNEGSKA (reference sequence). CDR3 length equals 12 residues. The CDR3 DNA is TGCAGTTCCAGTAGACAGAACTATGGCTACACCTTC. As protein: CSSSRQNYGYTF.

The chain links TRBV19 to TRBJ2-5, with 7 bases lining up with TRBD1. The tail of the sequence fits TRBJ2-7 better, so the J call may be wrong. This CDR3 is 13 amino acids long. Germline loops: CDR1 LNHDA, CDR2 SQIVND (reference sequence). CDR3 loop: CASQRQGGDEQYF. For the CDR3, the DNA is TGTGCCAGCCAGCGACAGGGTGGAGACGAGCAGTACTTC.

In this sample, this clonotype turned up a few times. V usage is TRBV28 and J usage is TRBJ2-4, with D possibly being TRBD1 (6 bases). Germline CDR1 reads MDHEN; CDR2 reads SYDVKM. The V gene lost 6 bases and the J gene lost 5 bases, with 17 bases spanning the gap. The CDR3 has 15 amino acids. The CDR3 DNA reads TGTGCCAGCAGCTTTATGATGGGGGCGCAAAACATTCAGTACTTC. Protein: CASSFMMGAQNIQYF.

The chain recombines TRBV13 with TRBJ1-1; D unclear. CDR3 length: 12 residues. The germline V gene encodes CDR1 PRHDT and CDR2 FYEKMQ (reference sequence). V was clipped by 4 bases and J by 3 bases, with 6 bases between them. CDR3 nucleotide sequence: TGTGCCAGCAGCTCCCGACACACTGAAGCTTTCTTT. Translation: CASSSRHTEAFF.

The chain combines TRBV4-3 with TRBJ1-2; the D is unclear. Germline V CDR1 and CDR2: LGHNA, YSLEER. The CDR3 runs to 17 residues. V was clipped by 2 bases and J by 5 bases, with 21 bases between them. The CDR3 spells CASSQTFNGAFGYGYTF. The CDR3 DNA reads TGCGCCAGCAGCCAAACATTTAACGGCGCTTTTGGATATGGCTACACCTTC.

This clonotype was seen more than once but under ten times. The chain has TRBV28 and TRBJ2-7; the D gene is possibly TRBD1 (6 bases). This CDR3 comprises 15 residues. Germline values: CDR1 MDHEN, CDR2 SYDVKM. Trimming removed 3 bases at V and 0 bases at J, with 12 bases between. The CDR3 sequence is CASSLYRDASYEQYF. The CDR3 bases are TGTGCCAGCAGTTTGTACAGGGACGCCTCCTACGAGCAGTACTTC.

This chain links TRBV20-1 with TRBJ2-5; 12 bases fit TRBD2. Germline CDR1 is DFQATT and CDR2 is SNEGSKA (reference sequence). The CDR3 totals 15 residues. V was pared by 1 base and J by 3 bases, with 3 bases of the junction left unmatched. The CDR3 DNA sequence: TGCAGTGCTAGAGGCCGACTAGCGGGGGAAGAGACCCAGTACTTC. Its translation is CSARGRLAGEETQYF.

Many counts were recorded for this clonotype. The chain is built from TRBV10-3 and TRBJ2-4; D is undetermined. Germline CDR1 ENHRY, CDR2 SYGVKD. CDR3 length equals 15 residues. The V end lost 3 bases, the J end lost 3 bases, and 12 bases lay between the germline ends. CDR3 region: CAISDQGWDKNIQYF. Here the CDR3 DNA reads TGTGCCATCAGTGATCAAGGGTGGGACAAAAACATTCAGTACTTC.

The chain has TRBV28 and TRBJ2-3, with a tentative D call TRBD2 (6 bases). Germline V gene sequence: CDR1 MDHEN, CDR2 SYDVKM. Trimming removed 8 bases at V and 0 bases at J, with 18 bases between. The CDR3 is 16 residues long. CDR3 loop: CASVPSAGTSTDTQYF. The CDR3 DNA follows: TGTGCCAGCGTTCCTTCAGCCGGGACTAGCACAGATACGCAGTATTTT. The whole variable domain, remainder taken from reference TRBV28 and TRBJ2-3, is DVKVTQSSRYLVKRTGEKVFLECVQDMDHENMFWYRQDPGLGLRLIYFSYDVKMKEKGDIPEGYSVSREKKERFSLILESASTNQTSMYLCASVPSAGTSTDTQYFGPGTRLTVL.

This clonotype was seen only a few times. J is TRBJ2-3 and V is TRBV29-1; 8 nucleotides align to TRBD1. With 0 bases clipped from V and 2 bases from J, the junction kept 10 bases outside the gene matches. The CDR3 is 17 residues long. Germline lookup yields CDR1 SQVTM and CDR2 ANQGSEA. This CDR3 is CSVEDRMAGGPTDTQYF. Here the CDR3 DNA reads TGCAGCGTTGAAGATAGGATGGCAGGGGGCCCCACAGATACGCAGTATTTT.

The chain employs TRBV5-1 and TRBJ2-5; TRBD2 matches at 7 bases. The ends lost 4 bases at V and 3 bases at J; junction bases unmatched: 15. The CDR3 contains 17 residues. CDR1 and CDR2 (germline): SGHRS, YFSETQ. CDR3 DNA sequence: TGCGCCAGCAGCAAAAAAGCGGGGTTCCCCCCAGAAGAGACCCAGTACTTC. Residues: CASSKKAGFPPEETQYF.

V gene TRBV4-1 combines with J gene TRBJ2-3; D is unresolved. Trimming left V 4 bases short and J 3 bases short, with 11 bases between. From germline, CDR1 is MGHRA and CDR2 YSYEKL. The length of the CDR3 is 14 residues. CDR3: CASSLDPWTDTQYF. CDR3 sequence (DNA): TGCGCCAGCAGCCTGGACCCCTGGACAGATACGCAGTATTTT.

This clonotype was picked up many times. This chain uses TRBV4-2 with TRBJ2-7; D possibly corresponds to TRBD2 (5 bases). CDR3 length: 13 amino acids. Germline CDR1 reads LGHNA; CDR2 reads YNFKEQ. V lost 1 base and J lost 2, with 6 bases in between. The chain's CDR3 is CASSQVGAYEQYF. CDR3 DNA: TGTGCCAGCAGCCAAGTGGGAGCCTACGAGCAGTACTTC.

The chain has TRBV3-1 and TRBJ2-1; D possibly corresponds to TRBD2 (6 bases). Trimming took 10 bases from V and 0 from J, leaving 13 bases between them. CDR3 length: 14 residues. Germline values: CDR1 LGHDT, CDR2 YNNKEL (reference sequence). The CDR3 DNA follows: TGTGCCACCACCCCGGGACTCTCCTACAATGAGCAGTTCTTC. This sequence encodes CATTPGLSYNEQFF.

The rearrangement links TRBV29-1 to TRBJ2-2; 9 bases are a match to TRBD2. This CDR3 is 15 amino acids long. The V and J ends lost 3 bases and 3 bases, in that order; junction bases with no gene match: 5. Germline V gene sequence: CDR1 SQVTM, CDR2 ANQGSEA. The CDR3 loop reads CSVDRLAGDTGELFF. CDR3 coding DNA: TGCAGCGTTGATAGATTAGCGGGGGACACCGGGGAGCTGTTTTTT.

The V gene is TRBV9, the J gene TRBJ1-2; D ambiguous. CDR3 length: 14 residues. From germline, CDR1 is SGDLS and CDR2 YYNGEE. V dropped 4 bases and J dropped 7 bases, with 17 bases sitting between them. The CDR3 coding sequence is TGTGCCAGCAGCTCTTACGTGGTGGGAGGTGGCTACACCTTC. Translation: CASSSYVVGGGYTF.

This clonotype appeared many times. The chain uses TRBV10-3 and TRBJ2-3; TRBD1 agrees at 8 bases. The germline CDR1 and CDR2 sequences are ENHRY and SYGVKD. The V and J ends lost 8 bases and 2 bases, in that order; junction bases with no gene match: 12. The CDR3 extends over 16 amino acids. Here the CDR3 DNA reads TGTGCCATCTCCGGGGGCAGGGGGCTTCTCACAGATACGCAGTATTTT. It encodes CAISGGRGLLTDTQYF.

This clonotype appeared a few times. The chain is built from TRBV28 and TRBJ1-2, with a tentative D call TRBD1 (5 bases). The V gene's germline CDR1 is MDHEN and CDR2 SYDVKM. With 6 bases removed from V and 4 bases from J, the gap between germline ends came to 15 bases. CDR3 length equals 14 residues. Written as DNA, the CDR3 is TGTGCCAGCAGCTTAAGACAGACTATCTATGGCTACACCTTC. Translated, it gives CASSLRQTIYGYTF.

As regards this clonotype: A read error may produce the germline difference seen at one junction end. This chain joins TRBV12-3 or TRBV12-4 and TRBJ2-3; tentatively, D is TRBD1 or TRBD2 (5 bases each). This CDR3 has 12 residues. The CDR3 protein is CADGADTDTQYF. Here the CDR3 DNA reads TGTGCAGACGGGGCAGACACAGACACGCAGTATTTT.

The chain employs TRBV12-3 or TRBV12-4 and TRBJ2-1; a possible D gene is TRBD2 (6 bases). V was shortened by 2 bases and J by 7 bases, with 15 bases between the two germline ends. There are 15 residues in the CDR3. CDR3 sequence (DNA): TGTGCCAGCAGTTTAAGTGGGAGGATACAGAATGAGCAGTTCTTC. It is translated as CASSLSGRIQNEQFF.